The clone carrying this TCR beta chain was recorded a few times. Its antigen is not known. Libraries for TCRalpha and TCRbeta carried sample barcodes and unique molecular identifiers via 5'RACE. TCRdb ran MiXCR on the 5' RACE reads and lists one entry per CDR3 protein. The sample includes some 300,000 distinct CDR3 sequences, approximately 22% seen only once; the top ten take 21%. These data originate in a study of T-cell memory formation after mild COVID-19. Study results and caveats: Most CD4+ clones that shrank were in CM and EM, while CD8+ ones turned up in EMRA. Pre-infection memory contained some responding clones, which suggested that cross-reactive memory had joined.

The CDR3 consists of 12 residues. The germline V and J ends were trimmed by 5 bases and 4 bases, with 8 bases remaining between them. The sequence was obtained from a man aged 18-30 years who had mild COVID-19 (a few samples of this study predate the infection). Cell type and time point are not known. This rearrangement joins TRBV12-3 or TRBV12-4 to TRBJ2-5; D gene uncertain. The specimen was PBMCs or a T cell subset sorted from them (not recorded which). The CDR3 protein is CASSPMGETQYF. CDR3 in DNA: TGTGCCAGCAGTCCTATGGGAGAGACCCAGTACTTC.